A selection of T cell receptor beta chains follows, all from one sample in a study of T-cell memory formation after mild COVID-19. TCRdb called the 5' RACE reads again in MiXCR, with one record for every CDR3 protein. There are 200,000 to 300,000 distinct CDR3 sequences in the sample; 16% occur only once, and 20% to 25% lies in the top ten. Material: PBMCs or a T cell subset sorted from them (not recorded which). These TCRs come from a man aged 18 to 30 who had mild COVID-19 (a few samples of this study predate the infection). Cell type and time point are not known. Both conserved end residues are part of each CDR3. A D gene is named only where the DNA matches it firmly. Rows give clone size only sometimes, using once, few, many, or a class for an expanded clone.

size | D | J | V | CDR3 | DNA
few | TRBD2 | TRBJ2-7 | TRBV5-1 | CASSLLAGATYEQYF | TGCGCCAGCAGCTTGTTAGCGGGGGCCACCTACGAGCAGTACTTC
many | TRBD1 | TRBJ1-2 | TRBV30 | CAWSRVRQGHGYTF | TGTGCCTGGAGTAGGGTTCGACAGGGCCATGGCTACACCTTC
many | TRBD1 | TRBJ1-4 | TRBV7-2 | CASSRTGISPKLFF | TGTGCCAGCAGCCGGACAGGGATTTCCCCAAAACTGTTTTTT
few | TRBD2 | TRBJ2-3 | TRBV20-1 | CSAPLAGVDTQYF | TGCAGTGCTCCGCTAGCGGGGGTAGATACGCAGTATTTT
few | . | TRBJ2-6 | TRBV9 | CASSVAADSGANVLTF | TGTGCCAGCAGCGTAGCAGCAGACTCTGGGGCCAACGTCCTGACTTTC
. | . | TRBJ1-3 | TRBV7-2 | CASSTQQGGNTIYF | TGTGCCAGCAGCACACAACAGGGAGGAAACACCATATATTTT
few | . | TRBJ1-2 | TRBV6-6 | CASSYAQGGYTF | TGTGCCAGCAGTTATGCCCAGGGTGGCTACACCTTC
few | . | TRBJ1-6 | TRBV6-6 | CASSYSTGLGSPLHF | TGTGCCAGCAGTTACTCGACCGGACTCGGTTCACCCCTCCACTTT
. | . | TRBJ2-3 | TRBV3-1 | CASSHSSSDTQYF | TGTGCCAGCAGCCATTCTAGTTCGGATACGCAGTATTTT
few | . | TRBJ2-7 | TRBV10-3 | CAIRPEGGYEQYF | TGTGCCATCCGACCGGAGGGGGGCTACGAGCAGTACTTC
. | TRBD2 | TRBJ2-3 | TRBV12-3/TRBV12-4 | CASSSPESLERGRTDTQYF | TGTGCCAGCAGTTCCCCCGAAAGTCTTGAGCGGGGACGCACAGATACGCAGTATTTT
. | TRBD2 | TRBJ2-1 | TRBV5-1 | CASSLKRGGLDEQFF | TGCGCCAGCAGCTTGAAGCGGGGGGGCCTCGATGAGCAGTTCTTC
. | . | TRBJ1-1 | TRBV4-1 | CASSQEAGAEAFF | TGCGCCAGCAGCCAAGAAGCCGGCGCTGAAGCTTTCTTT
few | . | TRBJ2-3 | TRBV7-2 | CASSTRAGTTDTQYF | TGTGCCAGCAGCACGCGGGCAGGGACCACAGATACGCAGTATTTT
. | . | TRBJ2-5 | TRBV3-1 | CASSHGIVQETQYF | TGTGCCAGCAGCCACGGGATCGTACAAGAGACCCAGTACTTC
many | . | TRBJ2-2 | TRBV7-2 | CASSSSTGELFF | TGTGCCAGCAGCTCTAGCACCGGGGAGCTGTTTTTT
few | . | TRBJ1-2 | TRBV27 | CASSLMKGRTLYGYTF | TGTGCCAGCAGTTTGATGAAGGGACGGACTCTCTATGGCTACACCTTC
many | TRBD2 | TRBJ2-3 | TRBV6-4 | CASSEASGDSTDTQYF | TGTGCCAGCAGTGAGGCTAGCGGGGATAGCACAGATACGCAGTATTTT
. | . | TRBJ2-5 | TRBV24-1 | CATSDLDRETQYF | TGTGCCACCAGTGATCTGGACAGAGAGACCCAGTACTTC
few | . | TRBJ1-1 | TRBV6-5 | CASSYSWSGNTEAFF | TGTGCCAGCAGTTACTCTTGGTCAGGAAACACTGAAGCTTTCTTT
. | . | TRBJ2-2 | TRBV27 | CASRPALMGRLGIGELFF | TGTGCCAGCAGGCCTGCGTTGATGGGGCGCTTGGGTATCGGGGAGCTGTTTTTT
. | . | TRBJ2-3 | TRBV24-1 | CATSVRGEDTQYF | TGTGCCACCAGTGTTAGGGGTGAGGATACGCAGTATTTT
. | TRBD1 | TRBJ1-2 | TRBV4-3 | CASSQWGGQMANYGYTF | TGCGCCAGCAGCCAGTGGGGGGGACAGATGGCTAACTATGGCTACACCTTC
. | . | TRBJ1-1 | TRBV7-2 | CASSLMQTQNTEAFF | TGTGCCAGCAGCTTAATGCAGACCCAGAACACTGAAGCTTTCTTT
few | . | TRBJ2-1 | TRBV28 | CASLRQGYNEQFF | TGTGCCAGCCTACGACAAGGGTACAATGAGCAGTTCTTC
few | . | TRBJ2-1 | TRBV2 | CASSEEARGSSYNEQFF | TGTGCCAGCAGTGAGGAGGCCCGGGGAAGCTCCTACAATGAGCAGTTCTTC